The 19 T cell receptor beta chains given below trace back to one sample, sequenced in a study of CD8+ T cells in alopecia areata (dated by TCRdb to 2017 to 2018). Interpreted using the paper, the time point label stands for: approximately 4 weeks on oral tofacitinib. The treatment or condition label here, explained by the study, means: oral pan-JAK inhibitor, 5-10 mg twice daily. The receptor library was made with the immunoSEQ multiplex PCR assay. To provide template for TCR sequencing, every sample had RNA extracted and reverse transcribed into cDNA. Not all clones reach the TCRdb copy of this immuneACCESS table, which keeps in-frame sequences only. Checked studies attribute under half of the gap to unresolved V genes and leave the rest unexplained. Counted in this sample were about 220,000 clones; about 57% of them appeared once. In total, the top ten clones hold about 1.6% of the sample. The specimen was CD4+ T cells sorted from blood, collected at week 4, from a patient treated with tofacitinib. The receptors here all came from a human donor with alopecia areata.

This rearrangement joins TRBV30 to TRBJ1-2, with a possible D match to TRBD1 (6 bases). Germline CDR1 and CDR2: GTSNPN and SVGIG (reference sequence). The CDR3 contains 14 residues. V was shortened by 2 bases and J by 2 bases, with 12 bases between the two germline ends. CDR3 residues: CAWSPDRKNYGYTF. Here the CDR3 DNA reads TGTGCCTGGAGTCCGGACAGAAAAAACTATGGCTACACCTTC.

This chain joins TRBV30 and TRBJ1-2, with D possibly matching TRBD1 (5 bases). The CDR3 consists of 13 residues. CDR1 GTSNPN and CDR2 SVGIG come from the germline V gene (reference sequence). V dropped 4 bases and J dropped 2 bases, with 11 bases sitting between them. This CDR3 is CAWKHRLNYGYTF. CDR3 in DNA: TGTGCCTGGAAGCACAGGCTGAACTATGGCTACACCTTC.

The chain has TRBV29-1 and TRBJ2-1, with TRBD2 as a possible D gene (5 bases). Germline CDR1 SQVTM, CDR2 ANQGSEA. V lost 2 bases and J lost 6, with 11 bases in between. The CDR3 has 13 residues. This chain's CDR3 is CSVELGEINEQFF. CDR3 DNA: TGCAGCGTTGAACTCGGGGAAATCAATGAGCAGTTCTTC.

J is TRBJ1-6 and V is TRBV30; D is uncertain. The CDR3 sequence is 18 residues long. Trimming removed 2 bases from V and 7 bases from J, with 24 bases in between. Germline CDR1 is GTSNPN and CDR2 is SVGIG (reference sequence). CDR3 DNA sequence: TGTGCCTGGAGTCCTACCTTTAACCTGGGGAGACGGAATTCACCCCTCCACTTT. Its translation is CAWSPTFNLGRRNSPLHF.

The chain carries TRBV7-2 and TRBJ1-1; D is perhaps TRBD1 (5 bases). Trimming removed 5 bases from V and 5 bases from J, with 15 bases in between. Germline V gene lookup returns CDR1 SGHTA and CDR2 FQGNSA. This CDR3 has 14 residues. The CDR3: CASSRRASRTEAFF. The CDR3 region has the DNA TGTGCCAGCAGCCGCAGGGCTTCGAGGACTGAAGCTTTCTTT. The complete variable domain, with remaining parts taken from reference TRBV7-2 and TRBJ1-1, reads GAGVSQSPSNKVTEKGKDVELRCDPISGHTALYWYRQSLGQGLEFLIYFQGNSAPDKSGLPSDRFSAERTGGSVSTLTIQRTQQEDSAVYLCASSRRASRTEAFFGQGTRLTVV.

J is TRBJ2-3 and V is TRBV9; tentative D call: TRBD2 (5 bases). V dropped 4 bases and J dropped 1 base, with 7 bases sitting between them. This CDR3 is built from 13 residues. The V gene's germline CDR1 is SGDLS and CDR2 YYNGEE. CDR3 amino acids: CASSSGGTDTQYF. The CDR3, as DNA: TGTGCCAGCAGCTCCGGGGGCACAGATACGCAGTATTTT.

In nucleotides, the CDR3 is TGTGCCAGCAGGGGCCCCGGGGGGGGCGACTATGGCTACACCTTC. Translation gives CASRGPGGGDYGYTF. The chain employs TRBV9 and TRBJ1-2; a possible D gene is TRBD1 (6 bases). This CDR3 has 15 amino acids. Germline CDR1 and CDR2: SGDLS and YYNGEE. Trimming shortened V by 5 bases and J by 3 bases, and 17 bases separated the two germline ends. Drawing the rest from reference TRBV9 and TRBJ1-2, the complete variable domain is DSGVTQTPKHLITATGQRVTLRCSPRSGDLSVYWYQQSLDQGLQFLIQYYNGEERAKGNILERFSAQQFPDLHSELNLSSLELGDSALYFCASRGPGGGDYGYTFGSGTRLTVV.

This chain links TRBV30 with TRBJ2-3, with TRBD2 identical over 9 bases. This CDR3 is 16 amino acids long. V was clipped by 2 bases and J by 3 bases; unmatched bases: 9. The germline gives CDR1 GTSNPN, CDR2 SVGIG (reference sequence). The CDR3 is CAWSIGAGGKTDTQYF. CDR3 DNA: TGTGCCTGGAGTATCGGAGCGGGGGGCAAGACAGATACGCAGTATTTT.

V and J are TRBV14 and TRBJ1-5; D call uncertain. V was pared by 0 bases and J by 6 bases, with 6 bases between. Germline CDR1 and CDR2: SGHDN and FVKESK. The CDR3 spans 13 residues. The DNA of the CDR3 is TGTGCCAGCAGCCAAGACAGCGTTCAGCCCCAGCATTTT. Translated: CASSQDSVQPQHF.

The table lists this clone with a count of one. The chain joins TRBV29-1 to TRBJ2-7; 10 positions match TRBD1. This CDR3 contains 16 residues. Germline values: CDR1 SQVTM, CDR2 ANQGSEA. The trim removed 4 bases at V and 3 bases at J, leaving 12 bases unmatched. CDR3 coding DNA: TGCAGCGTTGCCTTGCTACCGGGACAGGGGAACTACGAGCAGTACTTC. Translation: CSVALLPGQGNYEQYF.

V and J are TRBV7-2 and TRBJ2-3; 11 bases are a match to TRBD2. V lost 3 bases to trimming and J lost 4 bases; unmatched junction nucleotides: 6. Germline CDR1 SGHTA, CDR2 FQGNSA. This CDR3 has 16 residues. CDR3 bases: TGTGCCAGCAGCTTGATAGCGGGGGGGCGCTCAGATACGCAGTATTTT. Its translation is CASSLIAGGRSDTQYF. Together with reference TRBV7-2 and TRBJ2-3, the CDR3 gives the full variable domain: GAGVSQSPSNKVTEKGKDVELRCDPISGHTALYWYRQSLGQGLEFLIYFQGNSAPDKSGLPSDRFSAERTGGSVSTLTIQRTQQEDSAVYLCASSLIAGGRSDTQYFGPGTRLTVL.

The chain is built from TRBV10-3 and TRBJ2-1; 10 nucleotides line up with TRBD2. Germline V gives CDR1 ENHRY, CDR2 SYGVKD. V dropped 4 bases and J dropped 6; count of bases not matched to a gene: 12. CDR3 length: 17 amino acids. CDR3 residues: CAISGGRTSGESNEQFF. In nucleotides, the CDR3 is TGTGCCATCAGTGGGGGCCGGACTAGCGGAGAGTCCAATGAGCAGTTCTTC.

The chain has TRBV15 and TRBJ1-5, with 10 bases fitting TRBD1. The germline V gene encodes CDR1 LNHNV and CDR2 YYDKDF (reference sequence). V gave up 4 bases and J gave up 0 bases; unmatched junction bases: 12. This CDR3 has 19 residues. CDR3 residues: CATSTWRGTGENSNQPQHF. CDR3 coding DNA: TGTGCCACCAGCACCTGGAGGGGGACAGGGGAAAATAGCAATCAGCCCCAGCATTTT.

The chain combines TRBV30 with TRBJ1-1, with a tentative D call TRBD1 (5 bases). The V end was cut by 8 bases, the J end by 1 base, with 11 bases between. This CDR3 has 12 residues. Germline CDR1 reads GTSNPN; CDR2 reads SVGIG (reference sequence). The CDR3 region has the DNA TGTGCCCTAAAACAGGCGAACACTGAAGCTTTCTTT. Its translation: CALKQANTEAFF. Drawing the rest from reference TRBV30 and TRBJ1-1, the complete variable domain is SQTIHQWPATLVQPVGSPLSLECTVEGTSNPNLYWYRQAAGRGLQLLFYSVGIGQISSEVPQNLSASRPQDRQFILSSKKLLLSDSGFYLCALKQANTEAFFGQGTRLTVV.

The chain has TRBV30 and TRBJ1-2; no reliable D call. Trimming cost V 3 bases and J 6 bases, with 8 bases left between them. The germline V gene has CDR1 GTSNPN and CDR2 SVGIG (reference sequence). This CDR3 has 11 amino acids. CDR3 bases: TGTGCCTGGAGCCACGGGAATGGCTACACCTTC. Translation gives CAWSHGNGYTF.

The V gene is TRBV19, the J gene TRBJ1-5; no clear D gene. V lost 0 bases and J lost 2, with 17 bases in between. Per the germline V gene, CDR1 is LNHDA and CDR2 is SQIVND (reference sequence). This CDR3 has 18 amino acids. The CDR3 region is CASSIDGRRASRNQPQHF. The DNA for the CDR3 is TGTGCCAGTAGTATAGATGGCAGGAGGGCCTCTCGCAATCAGCCCCAGCATTTT. Full variable domain (outside the CDR3, taken from reference TRBV19 and TRBJ1-5): DGGITQSPKYLFRKEGQNVTLSCEQNLNHDAMYWYRQDPGQGLRLIYYSQIVNDFQKGDIAEGYSVSREKKESFPLTVTSAQKNPTAFYLCASSIDGRRASRNQPQHFGDGTRLSIL.

The rearrangement links TRBV29-1 to TRBJ1-5, with D unresolved. Looked up from germline, CDR1 is SQVTM and CDR2 is ANQGSEA. This CDR3 is built from 13 residues. Trimming pared 4 bases from V and 4 bases from J, leaving 11 bases between. The CDR3 loop is CSVVSQPNQPQHF. As DNA, the CDR3 is TGCAGCGTTGTATCACAGCCAAATCAGCCCCAGCATTTT.

This chain connects TRBV5-6 to TRBJ1-2, with D unresolved. V was cut by 0 bases and J by 8 bases, with 11 bases left in between. The CDR3 contains 13 residues. CDR1 is SGHDT and CDR2 is YYEEEE in the germline V gene. The CDR3: CASSLVAAAGYTF. The CDR3 DNA follows: TGTGCCAGCAGCTTGGTGGCGGCCGCGGGCTACACCTTC.

The chain is built from TRBV30 and TRBJ1-2; D is ambiguous. The CDR3 sequence is 13 residues long. Trimming stripped 0 bases from V and 8 bases from J, with 13 bases between. CDR1 is GTSNPN and CDR2 is SVGIG in the germline V gene (reference sequence). CDR3: CAWSVLNNGGYTF. The CDR3 DNA reads TGTGCCTGGAGTGTACTTAATAACGGGGGCTACACCTTC.